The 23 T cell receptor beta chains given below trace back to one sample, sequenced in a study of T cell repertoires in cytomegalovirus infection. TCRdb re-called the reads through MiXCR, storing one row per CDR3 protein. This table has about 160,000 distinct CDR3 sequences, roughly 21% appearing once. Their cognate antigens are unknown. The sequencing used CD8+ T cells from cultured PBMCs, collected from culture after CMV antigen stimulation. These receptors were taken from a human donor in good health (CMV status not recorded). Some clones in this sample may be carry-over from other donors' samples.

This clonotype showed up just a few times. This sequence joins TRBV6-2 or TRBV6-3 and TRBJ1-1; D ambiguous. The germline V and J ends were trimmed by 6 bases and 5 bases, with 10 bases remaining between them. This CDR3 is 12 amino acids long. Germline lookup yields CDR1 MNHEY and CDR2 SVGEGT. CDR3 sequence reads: CASSPFGTEAFF. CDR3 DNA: TGTGCCAGCAGCCCCTTTGGGACTGAAGCTTTCTTT.

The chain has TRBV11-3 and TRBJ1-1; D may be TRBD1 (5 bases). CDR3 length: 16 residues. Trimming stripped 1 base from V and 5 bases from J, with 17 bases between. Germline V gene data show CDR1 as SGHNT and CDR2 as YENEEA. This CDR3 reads CASSLGPPGKGTEAFF. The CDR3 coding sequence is TGTGCCAGCAGCTTAGGACCACCAGGAAAGGGGACTGAAGCTTTCTTT.

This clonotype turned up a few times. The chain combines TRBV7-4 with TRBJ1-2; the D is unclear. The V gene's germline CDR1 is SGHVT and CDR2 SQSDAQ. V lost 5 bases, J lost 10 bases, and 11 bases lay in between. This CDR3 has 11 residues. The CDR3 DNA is TGTGCCAGCAGCCTGCAGGTGAACTACACCTTC. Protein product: CASSLQVNYTF.

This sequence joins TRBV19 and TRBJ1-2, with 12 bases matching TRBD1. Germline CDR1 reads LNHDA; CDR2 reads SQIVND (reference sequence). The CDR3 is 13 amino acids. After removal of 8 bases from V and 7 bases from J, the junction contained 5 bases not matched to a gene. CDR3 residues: CASQGQGAPGYTF. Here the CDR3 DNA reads TGTGCCAGTCAGGGACAGGGGGCCCCTGGCTACACCTTC.

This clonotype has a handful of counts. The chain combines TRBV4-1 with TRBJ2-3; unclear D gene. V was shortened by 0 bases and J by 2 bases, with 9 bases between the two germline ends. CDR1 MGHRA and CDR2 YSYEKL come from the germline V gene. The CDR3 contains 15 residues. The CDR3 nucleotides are TGCGCCAGCAGCCAAGATCGCTATTCCACAGATACGCAGTATTTT. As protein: CASSQDRYSTDTQYF.

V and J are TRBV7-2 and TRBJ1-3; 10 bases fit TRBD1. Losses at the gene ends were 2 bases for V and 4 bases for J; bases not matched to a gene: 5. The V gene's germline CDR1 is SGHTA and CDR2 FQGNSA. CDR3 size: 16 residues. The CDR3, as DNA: TGTGCCAGCAGCTTACTGACAGGGGGCCTCGGAAACACCATATATTTT. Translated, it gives CASSLLTGGLGNTIYF. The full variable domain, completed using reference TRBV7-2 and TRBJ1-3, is GAGVSQSPSNKVTEKGKDVELRCDPISGHTALYWYRQSLGQGLEFLIYFQGNSAPDKSGLPSDRFSAERTGGSVSTLTIQRTQQEDSAVYLCASSLLTGGLGNTIYFGEGSWLTVV.

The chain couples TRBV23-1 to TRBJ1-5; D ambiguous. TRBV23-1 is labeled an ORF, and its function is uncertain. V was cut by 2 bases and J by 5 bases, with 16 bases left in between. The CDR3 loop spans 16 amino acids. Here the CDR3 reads CASSQRIRHSDQPQHF. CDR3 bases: TGCGCCAGCAGTCAAAGGATCAGACATTCCGATCAGCCCCAGCATTTT.

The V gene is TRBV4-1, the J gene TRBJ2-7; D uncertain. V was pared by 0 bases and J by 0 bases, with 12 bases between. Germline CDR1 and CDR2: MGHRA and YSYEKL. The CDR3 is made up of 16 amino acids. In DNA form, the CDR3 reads TGCGCCAGCAGCCAAGATGGATTCACCAGCTCCTACGAGCAGTACTTC. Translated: CASSQDGFTSSYEQYF.

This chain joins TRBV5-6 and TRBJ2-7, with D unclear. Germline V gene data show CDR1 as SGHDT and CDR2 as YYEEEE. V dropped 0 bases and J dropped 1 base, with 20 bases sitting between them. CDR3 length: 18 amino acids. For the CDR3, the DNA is TGTGCCAGCAGCTTGGACGGCCCCACAGTCGACCGGTCCTACGAGCAGTACTTC. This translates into CASSLDGPTVDRSYEQYF. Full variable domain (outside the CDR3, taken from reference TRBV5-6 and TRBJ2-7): DAGVTQSPTHLIKTRGQQVTLRCSPKSGHDTVSWYQQALGQGPQFIFQYYEEEERQRGNFPDRFSGHQFPNYSSELNVNALLLGDSALYLCASSLDGPTVDRSYEQYFGPGTRLTVT.

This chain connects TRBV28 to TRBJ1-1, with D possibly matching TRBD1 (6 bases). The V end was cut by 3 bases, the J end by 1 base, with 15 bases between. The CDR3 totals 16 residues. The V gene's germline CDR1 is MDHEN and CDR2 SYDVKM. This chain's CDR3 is CASSFPRDTGNTEAFF. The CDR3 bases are TGTGCCAGCAGTTTTCCCCGGGACACAGGGAACACTGAAGCTTTCTTT.

CDR3 sequence (DNA): TGTGCCAGCAGCGTAGCGGAGTATGGCTACACCTTC. This translates into CASSVAEYGYTF. The chain joins TRBV9 to TRBJ1-2; D call uncertain. There are 12 residues in the CDR3. CDR1 SGDLS and CDR2 YYNGEE come from the germline V gene. The V gene lost 0 bases and the J gene lost 5 bases, with 5 bases spanning the gap.

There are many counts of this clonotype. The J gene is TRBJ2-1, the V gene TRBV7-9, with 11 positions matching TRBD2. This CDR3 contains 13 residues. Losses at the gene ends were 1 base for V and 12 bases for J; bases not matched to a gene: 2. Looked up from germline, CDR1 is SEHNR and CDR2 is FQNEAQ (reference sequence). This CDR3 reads CASSLVTSGGQFF. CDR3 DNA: TGTGCCAGCAGCTTAGTAACTAGCGGGGGGCAGTTCTTC.

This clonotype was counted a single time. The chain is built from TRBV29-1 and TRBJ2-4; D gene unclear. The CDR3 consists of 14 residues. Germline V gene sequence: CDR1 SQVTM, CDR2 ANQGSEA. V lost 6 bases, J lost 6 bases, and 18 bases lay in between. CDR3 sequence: CSVHRLGGGNIQYF. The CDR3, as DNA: TGCAGCGTCCATCGGTTGGGCGGCGGAAACATTCAGTACTTC. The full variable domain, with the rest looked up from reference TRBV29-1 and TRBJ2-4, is SAVISQKPSRDICQRGTSLTIQCQVDSQVTMMFWYRQQPGQSLTLIATANQGSEATYESGFVIDKFPISRPNLTFSTLTVSNMSPEDSSIYLCSVHRLGGGNIQYFGAGTRLSVL.

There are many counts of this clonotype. The CDR3 DNA reads TGTGCCAGCAGCTTAGCCAATTCAGGGGATTCCCATGAGCAGTTCTTC. Translating it yields CASSLANSGDSHEQFF. The V gene is TRBV7-6, the J gene TRBJ2-1, with a possible D match to TRBD1 (6 bases). Between the trimmed V and J ends, which lost 0 bases and 8 bases, there was a span of 17 bases. This CDR3 region has 16 residues. The V gene's germline CDR1 is SGHVS and CDR2 FNYEAQ.

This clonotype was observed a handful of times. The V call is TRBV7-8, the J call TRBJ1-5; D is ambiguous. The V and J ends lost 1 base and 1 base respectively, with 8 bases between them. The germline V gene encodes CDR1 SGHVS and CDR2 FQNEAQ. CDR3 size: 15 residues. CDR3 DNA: TGTGCCAGCAGCTTAGAAAATGCCAGCAATCAGCCCCAGCATTTT. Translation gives CASSLENASNQPQHF.

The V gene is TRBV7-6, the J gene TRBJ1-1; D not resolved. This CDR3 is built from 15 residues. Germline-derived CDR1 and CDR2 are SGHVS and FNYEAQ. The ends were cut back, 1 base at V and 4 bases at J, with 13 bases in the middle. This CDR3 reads CASSLVGGSGTEAFF. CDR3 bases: TGTGCCAGCAGCTTAGTTGGAGGATCGGGCACTGAAGCTTTCTTT.

CDR3 DNA sequence: TGTGCCAGCAGGCTAGGGGAGACCCAGTACTTC. Amino acid sequence: CASRLGETQYF. J is TRBJ2-5 and V is TRBV6-6; D is ambiguous. Deletions cut 6 bases from V and 5 bases from J, with 7 bases between. This CDR3 comprises 11 residues. Germline CDR1 is MNHNY and CDR2 is SVGAGI (reference sequence).

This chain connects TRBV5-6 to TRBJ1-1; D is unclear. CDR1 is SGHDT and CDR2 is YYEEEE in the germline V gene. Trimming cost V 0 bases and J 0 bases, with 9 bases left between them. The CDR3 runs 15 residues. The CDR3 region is CASSLVDTVNTEAFF. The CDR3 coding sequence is TGTGCCAGCAGCTTGGTCGACACCGTGAACACTGAAGCTTTCTTT.

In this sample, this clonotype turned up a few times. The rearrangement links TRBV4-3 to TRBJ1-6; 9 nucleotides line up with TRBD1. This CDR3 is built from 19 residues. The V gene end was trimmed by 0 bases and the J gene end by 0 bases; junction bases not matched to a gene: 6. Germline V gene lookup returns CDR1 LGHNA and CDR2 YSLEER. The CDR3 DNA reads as TGCGCCAGCAGCCAAGATCATCAGACAGGGGGCTCCTATAATTCACCCCTCCACTTT. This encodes CASSQDHQTGGSYNSPLHF.

CDR3: CASSFGGSRVEAFF. CDR3 coding DNA: TGTGCCAGTAGTTTCGGGGGGTCTCGTGTCGAAGCTTTCTTT. This chain links TRBV19 with TRBJ1-1, with D tentatively TRBD1 (5 bases). The V end lost 5 bases, the J end lost 8 bases, and 18 bases lay between the germline ends. The germline gives CDR1 LNHDA, CDR2 SQIVND (reference sequence). This CDR3 spans 14 amino acids.

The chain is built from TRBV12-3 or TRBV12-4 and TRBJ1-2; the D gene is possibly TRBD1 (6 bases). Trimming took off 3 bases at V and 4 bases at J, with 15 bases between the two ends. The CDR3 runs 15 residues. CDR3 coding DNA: TGTGCCAGCAGTTTTGATCGGACAGCTTTCTATGGCTACACCTTC. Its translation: CASSFDRTAFYGYTF.

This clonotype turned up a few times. CDR3 bases: TGTGCCAGCAGCTTACCTCGGGGTTCCTATGGCTACACCTTC. This gives the protein CASSLPRGSYGYTF. The V call is TRBV7-2, the J call TRBJ1-2; D is unclear. Germline V gives CDR1 SGHTA, CDR2 FQGNSA. With 2 bases removed from V and 4 bases from J, the gap between germline ends came to 11 bases. The length of the CDR3 is 14 residues.

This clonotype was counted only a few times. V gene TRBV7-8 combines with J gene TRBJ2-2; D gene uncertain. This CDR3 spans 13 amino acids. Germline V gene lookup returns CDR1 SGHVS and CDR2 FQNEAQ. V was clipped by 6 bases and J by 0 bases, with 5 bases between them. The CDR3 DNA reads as TGTGCCAGCAGGGAAACGAACACCGGGGAGCTGTTTTTT. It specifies CASRETNTGELFF. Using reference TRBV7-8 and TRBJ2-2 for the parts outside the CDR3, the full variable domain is GAGVSQSPRYKVAKRGQDVALRCDPISGHVSLFWYQQALGQGPEFLTYFQNEAQLDKSGLPSDRFFAERPEGSVSTLKIQRTQQEDSAVYLCASRETNTGELFFGEGSRLTVL.